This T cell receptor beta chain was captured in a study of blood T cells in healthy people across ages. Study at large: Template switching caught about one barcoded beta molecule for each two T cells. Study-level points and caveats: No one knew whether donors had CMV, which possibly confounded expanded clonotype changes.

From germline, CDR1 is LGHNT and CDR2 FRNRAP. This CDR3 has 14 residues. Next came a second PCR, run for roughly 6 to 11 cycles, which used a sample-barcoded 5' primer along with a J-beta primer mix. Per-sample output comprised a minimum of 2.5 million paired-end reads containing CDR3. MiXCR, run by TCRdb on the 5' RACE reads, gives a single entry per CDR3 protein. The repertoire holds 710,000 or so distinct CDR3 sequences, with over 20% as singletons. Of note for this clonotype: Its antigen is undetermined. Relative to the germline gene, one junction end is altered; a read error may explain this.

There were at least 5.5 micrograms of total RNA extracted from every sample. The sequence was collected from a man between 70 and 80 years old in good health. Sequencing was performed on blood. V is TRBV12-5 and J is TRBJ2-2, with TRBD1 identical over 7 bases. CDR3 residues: CASGFDRDPGKLFF. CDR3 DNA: TGTGCTAGTGGTTTTGACAGGGACCCCGGGAAGCTGTTTTTT.